Following are 4 T cell receptor beta chains from one sample sequenced in a study of shared T cell receptors in the human thymus. Sequenced by immunoSEQ multiplex PCR; TCRdb stores in-frame clones only, minus some. The table lists 700,000 or so clones, approximately 83% of them singletons. These data were also filed under a second study, of human thymus T cells.

The sequenced sample consisted of thymocytes. These receptors were taken from a girl in the first two years of life with a congenital heart defect.

This clone was detected only a few times. The V call is TRBV21-1, the J call TRBJ1-6; the table names TRBD1, a call not compared with the DNA. TRBV21-1 is annotated as a pseudogene. This CDR3 has 19 amino acids. CDR3 nucleotide sequence: TGTGCCAGCAGCAAATCCTCGGGCACATATCAACAGGGGTGGTCACCCCTCCACTTT. Translating it yields CASSKSSGTYQQGWSPLHF.

The genes are TRBV10-3 and TRBJ2-5, with D unclear. V shed 6 bases and J shed 5 bases, with 19 bases lying between them. Germline V lookup: CDR1 ENHRY, CDR2 SYGVKD. The CDR3 is 15 residues long. DNA for the CDR3: TGTGCCATCAGCGCTGGATGGGCCGGCGCGGAGACCCAGTACTTC. Translated, it gives CAISAGWAGAETQYF.

In its sample, this clone was seen once. The rearrangement joins TRBV28 to TRBJ1-1; 7 bases map to TRBD1. V trimming: 6 bases; J trimming: 4 bases; junction bases outside the gene matches: 5. This CDR3 contains 13 residues. Germline V gives CDR1 MDHEN, CDR2 SYDVKM. The CDR3 spells CASRYRGSTEAFF. In nucleotides, the CDR3 is TGTGCCAGCAGATACAGGGGAAGCACTGAAGCTTTCTTT.

The chain joins TRBV11-1 to TRBJ2-3; D unclear. Trimming shortened V by 4 bases and J by 6 bases, and 20 bases separated the two germline ends. There are 16 residues in the CDR3. The germline V gene has CDR1 SGHAT and CDR2 FQDESV (reference sequence). The chain's CDR3 is CASSSYPPISLDTQYF. The CDR3 DNA follows: TGTGCCAGCAGCTCCTATCCCCCCATATCTTTGGATACGCAGTATTTT.